This entry is about one TCR beta chain. The sample belongs to a study of blood T cell repertoires in COVID-19. Study overall: COVID-19 samples, acute and convalescent, were from the United States, Italy and Spain. The analysed material was cDNA or gDNA that came from T cells, B-cell-depleted T cells, or PBMCs.

How the authors handled the data: Quantification of nucleated cells was approximated via reference gene primer amplification. Clones were sequenced by immunoSEQ multiplex PCR, and TCRdb holds only the in-frame ones, with some missing. V and J calls and clone size are given by that table; D and trimming were obtained from the DNA. The sample consists of some 260,000 clones, around 90% of them appearing once. The V and J ends lost 4 bases and 2 bases respectively, with 12 bases between them. This CDR3 has 14 amino acids. CDR1 is SGHVS, CDR2 FQNEAQ, per germline. The source of this sequence is a woman in her thirties or forties who had recovered from COVID-19. Sequenced: peripheral blood. The rearrangement uses TRBV7-8 and TRBJ2-7; weak D call: TRBD1 (5 bases). The CDR3 nucleotides read TGTGCCAGCAGCTCCCAGGGTACGACCTACGAGCAGTACTTC. Translated, it gives CASSSQGTTYEQYF.